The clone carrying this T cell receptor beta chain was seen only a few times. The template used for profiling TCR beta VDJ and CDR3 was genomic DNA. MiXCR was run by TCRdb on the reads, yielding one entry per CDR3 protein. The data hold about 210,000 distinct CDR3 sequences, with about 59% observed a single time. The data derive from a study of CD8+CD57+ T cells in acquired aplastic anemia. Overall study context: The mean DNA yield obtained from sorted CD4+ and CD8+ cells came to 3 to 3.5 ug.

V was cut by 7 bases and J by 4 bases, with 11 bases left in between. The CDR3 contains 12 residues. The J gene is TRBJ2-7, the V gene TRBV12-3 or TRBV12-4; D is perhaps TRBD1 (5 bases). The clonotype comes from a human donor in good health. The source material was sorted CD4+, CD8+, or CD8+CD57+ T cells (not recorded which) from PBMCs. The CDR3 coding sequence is TGTGCCAGCACCCAGACAGAATACGAGCAGTACTTC. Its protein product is CASTQTEYEQYF.